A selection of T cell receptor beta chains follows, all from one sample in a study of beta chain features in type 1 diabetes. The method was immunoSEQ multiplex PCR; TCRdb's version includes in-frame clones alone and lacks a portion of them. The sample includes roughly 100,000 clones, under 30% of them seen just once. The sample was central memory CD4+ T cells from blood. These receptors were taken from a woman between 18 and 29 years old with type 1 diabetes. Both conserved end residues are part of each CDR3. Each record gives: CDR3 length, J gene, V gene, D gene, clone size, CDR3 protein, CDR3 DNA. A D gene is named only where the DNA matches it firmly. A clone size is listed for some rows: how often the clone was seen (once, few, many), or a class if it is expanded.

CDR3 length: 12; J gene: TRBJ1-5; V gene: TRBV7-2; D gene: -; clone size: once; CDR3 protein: CASSSSDQPQHF; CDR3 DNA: TGTGCCAGCAGCTCGTCAGATCAGCCCCAGCATTTT
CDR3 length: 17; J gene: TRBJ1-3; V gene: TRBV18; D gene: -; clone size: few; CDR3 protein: CASSPPGRALSGNTIYF; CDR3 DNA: TGTGCCAGCTCACCACCGGGCAGGGCGCTCTCTGGAAACACCATATATTTT
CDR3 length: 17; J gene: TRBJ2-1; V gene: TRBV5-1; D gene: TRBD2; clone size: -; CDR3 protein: CASSSQGVAGGYNEQFF; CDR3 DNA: TGCGCCAGCAGCTCTCAAGGGGTAGCGGGAGGGTACAATGAGCAGTTCTTC
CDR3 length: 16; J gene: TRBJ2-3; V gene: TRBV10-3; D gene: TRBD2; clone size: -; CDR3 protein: CAIRPAGAEQLDTQYF; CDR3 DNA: TGTGCCATCAGGCCTGCGGGAGCAGAGCAACTCGATACGCAGTATTTT
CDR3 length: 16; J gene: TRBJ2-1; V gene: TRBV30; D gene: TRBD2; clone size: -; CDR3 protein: CAWSSSGTSVYDEQFF; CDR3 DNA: TGTGCCTGGAGTTCTTCCGGGACTAGCGTATACGATGAGCAGTTCTTC
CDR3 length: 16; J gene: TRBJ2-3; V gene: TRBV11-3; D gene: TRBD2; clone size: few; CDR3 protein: CASSRTSGRAGDTQYF; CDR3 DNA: TGTGCCAGCAGCCGCACTAGCGGGAGGGCGGGAGATACGCAGTATTTT
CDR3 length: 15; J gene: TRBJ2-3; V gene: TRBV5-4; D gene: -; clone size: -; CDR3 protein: CASSLGSSSRETQYF; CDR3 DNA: TGTGCCAGCAGCTTGGGTAGCTCCTCGAGAGAGACGCAGTATTTT
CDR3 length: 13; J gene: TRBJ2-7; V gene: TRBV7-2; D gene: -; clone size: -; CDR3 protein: CASSSPTGYEQYF; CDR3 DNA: TGTGCCAGCAGCTCACCGACAGGCTACGAGCAGTACTTC
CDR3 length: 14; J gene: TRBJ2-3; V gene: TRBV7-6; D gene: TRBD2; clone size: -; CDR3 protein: CASSFSGPRDTQYF; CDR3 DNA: TGTGCCAGCAGCTTTAGCGGGCCTAGAGATACGCAGTATTTT
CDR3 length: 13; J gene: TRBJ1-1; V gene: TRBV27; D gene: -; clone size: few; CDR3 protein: CASSLEAATEAFF; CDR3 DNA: TGTGCCAGCAGTTTGGAGGCCGCCACTGAAGCTTTCTTT
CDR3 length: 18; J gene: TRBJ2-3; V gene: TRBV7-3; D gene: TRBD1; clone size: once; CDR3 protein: CASSYIPSTGRRTDTQYF; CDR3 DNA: TGTGCCAGCAGCTACATACCATCGACAGGGCGGAGGACAGATACGCAGTATTTT
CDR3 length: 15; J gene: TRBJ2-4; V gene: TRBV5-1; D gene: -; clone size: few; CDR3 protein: CASSLAGDTKNIQYF; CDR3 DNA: TGCGCCAGCAGCTTGGCGGGAGACACCAAAAACATTCAGTACTTC
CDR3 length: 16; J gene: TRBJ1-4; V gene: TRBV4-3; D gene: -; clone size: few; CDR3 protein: CASSRVRGTPNEKLFF; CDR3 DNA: TGCGCCAGCAGCCGCGTTAGAGGGACACCTAATGAAAAACTGTTTTTT
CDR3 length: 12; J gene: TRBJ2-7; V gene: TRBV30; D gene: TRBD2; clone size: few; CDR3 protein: CAWSDGRLAGTF; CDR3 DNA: TGTGCCTGGAGTGACGGAAGACTAGCGGGCACCTTC
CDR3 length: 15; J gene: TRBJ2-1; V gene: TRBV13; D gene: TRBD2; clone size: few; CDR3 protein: CASSRLAAVNNEQFF; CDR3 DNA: TGTGCCAGCAGTCGTCTAGCGGCTGTGAACAATGAGCAGTTCTTC
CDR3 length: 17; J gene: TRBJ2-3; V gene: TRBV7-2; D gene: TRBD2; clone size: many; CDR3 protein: CASSFLAGGGRTDTQYF; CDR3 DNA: TGTGCCAGCAGCTTTTTAGCGGGAGGGGGGCGCACAGATACGCAGTATTTT
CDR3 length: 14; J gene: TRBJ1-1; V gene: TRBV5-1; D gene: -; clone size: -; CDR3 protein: CASSFAGLNTEAFF; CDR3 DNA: TGCGCCAGCAGCTTCGCGGGGTTGAACACTGAAGCTTTCTTT
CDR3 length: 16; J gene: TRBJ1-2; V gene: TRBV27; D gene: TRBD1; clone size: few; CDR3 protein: CASSLIPGTGVGGYTF; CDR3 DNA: TGTGCCAGCAGTTTAATCCCCGGGACAGGGGTAGGAGGCTACACCTTC
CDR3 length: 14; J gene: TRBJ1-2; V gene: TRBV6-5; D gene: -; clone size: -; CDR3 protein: CASSRSTVYYGYTF; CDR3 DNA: TGTGCCAGCAGTCGTTCGACTGTGTACTATGGCTACACCTTC
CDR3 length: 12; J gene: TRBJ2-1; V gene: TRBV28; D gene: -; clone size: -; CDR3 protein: CASRNWVAEQFF; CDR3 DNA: TGTGCCAGCAGGAACTGGGTAGCCGAGCAGTTCTTC
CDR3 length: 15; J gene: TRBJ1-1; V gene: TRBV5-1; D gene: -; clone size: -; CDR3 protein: CASSSLDNLNTEAFF; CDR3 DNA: TGCGCCAGCAGCTCACTGGACAACCTGAACACTGAAGCTTTCTTT
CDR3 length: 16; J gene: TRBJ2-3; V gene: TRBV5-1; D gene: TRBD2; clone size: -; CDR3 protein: CASSLRGDLRTDTQYF; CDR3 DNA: TGCGCCAGCAGCCTCCGGGGGGACTTGCGCACAGATACGCAGTATTTT
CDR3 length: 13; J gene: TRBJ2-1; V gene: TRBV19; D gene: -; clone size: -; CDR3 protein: CASSTVYYNEQFF; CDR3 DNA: TGTGCCAGTAGTACAGTATACTACAATGAGCAGTTCTTC
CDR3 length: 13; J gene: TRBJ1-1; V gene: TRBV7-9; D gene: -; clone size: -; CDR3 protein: CASSLLQGTEAFF; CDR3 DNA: TGTGCCAGCAGCTTGCTACAGGGAACGGAAGCTTTCTTT
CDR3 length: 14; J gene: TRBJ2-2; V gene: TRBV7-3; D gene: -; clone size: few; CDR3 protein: CASSSPRLGGELFF; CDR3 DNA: TGTGCCAGCAGCTCCCCGAGACTAGGGGGGGAGCTGTTTTTT
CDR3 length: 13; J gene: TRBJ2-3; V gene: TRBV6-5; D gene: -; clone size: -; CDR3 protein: CASGGASTDTQYF; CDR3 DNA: TGTGCCAGCGGAGGGGCTAGCACAGATACGCAGTATTTT
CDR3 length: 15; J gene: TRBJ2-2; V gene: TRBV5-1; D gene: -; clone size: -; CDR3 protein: CASSLGRTTSGELFF; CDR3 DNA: TGCGCCAGCAGCTTGGGTCGGACAACGTCCGGGGAGCTGTTTTTT
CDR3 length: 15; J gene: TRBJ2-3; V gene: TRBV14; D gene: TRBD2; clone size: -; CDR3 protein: CASSRLAGGADTQYF; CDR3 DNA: TGTGCCAGCAGCCGACTAGCGGGAGGAGCGGATACGCAGTATTTT
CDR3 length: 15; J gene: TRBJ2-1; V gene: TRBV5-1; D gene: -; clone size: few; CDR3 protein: CASSSPGLSYNEQFF; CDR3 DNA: TGCGCCAGCAGCTCCCCGGGTCTCTCCTACAATGAGCAGTTCTTC